The 4 T cell receptor beta chains below come from one sample, sequenced in a study of T cells in Graves' hyperthyroidism and ophthalmopathy. What was amplified from RNA transcripts were TCR beta CDR3 regions. The TCR CDR3 first-round RT-PCR relied on the HTBI primer set. One entry per CDR3 protein, called by TCRdb with MiXCR from the multiplex PCR reads. The sample has about 640,000 distinct CDR3 sequences, about 15% seen once. Sequenced: blood. The receptors were sampled from a woman in her forties or fifties with Graves' ophthalmopathy.

This clonotype was recorded many times. The genes are TRBV29-1 and TRBJ1-1; possible D gene TRBD1, 5 bases. V gave up 4 bases and J gave up 1 base, with 13 bases separating them. This CDR3 spans 14 amino acids. Per germline, CDR1 SQVTM and CDR2 ANQGSEA. As DNA, the CDR3 is TGCAGCGTTGGCCCAGGGTTAGGGAACACTGAAGCTTTCTTT. Its translation: CSVGPGLGNTEAFF.

This clonotype was recorded many times. The chain employs TRBV2 and TRBJ1-6; D is unclear. Trimming removed 7 bases from V and 12 bases from J, with 10 bases in between. Germline loops: CDR1 SNHLY, CDR2 FYNNEI. The CDR3 runs 11 residues. The CDR3 DNA reads TGTGCCAGCAAGACTGGGATACCCCTCCACTTT. Its translation is CASKTGIPLHF.

The V and J genes are TRBV20-1 and TRBJ1-2; no firm D call. In germline, CDR1 is DFQATT, CDR2 SNEGSKA (reference sequence). Deletions cut 2 bases from V and 5 bases from J, with 12 bases between. This CDR3 spans 13 amino acids. CDR3 nucleotides: TGCAGTGCTAGATACGACACCCGATATGGCTACACCTTC. Translating it yields CSARYDTRYGYTF.

This clonotype was observed many times. This rearrangement joins TRBV24-1 to TRBJ1-1; the match to TRBD1 covers 8 bases. The CDR3 is 15 residues long. V trimming: 4 bases; J trimming: 2 bases; junction bases outside the gene matches: 5. Per germline, CDR1 KGHDR and CDR2 SFDVKD. The CDR3 sequence is CATSEGRGQNTEAFF. CDR3 in DNA: TGTGCCACCAGTGAGGGCAGGGGGCAAAACACTGAAGCTTTCTTT.